One TCR beta chain is described in this entry. Only one count was recorded for this clone. Its antigen is not yet known. The sample holds no much larger clone one base away, and base qualities are not on file. TCRbeta CDR3 regions were amplified from genomic DNA by means of the immunoSEQ Assay, a bias-controlled multiplex PCR. In the original analysis: Within the assay, amplification of reference gene primers was used to estimate how many nucleated cells each sample contained. To quantify the absolute abundance of each unique TCRbeta CDR3 rearrangement, sequence reads were collapsed and filtered. Productive Simpson clonality was computed per sample as the square root of Simpson's diversity index over productive rearrangements. TCRdb carries this immuneACCESS record with in-frame sequences only. Its versions omit some clonotypes, under half of them owing to an unresolved V gene in the studies checked, with the rest unexplained. V, J and clone size are those of that table, while D and trimming were read from the DNA. The sample includes about 100,000 clones, with about 91% observed a single time. The ten biggest clones cover approximately 6.8% of the sample.

The data belong to a study of blood T cell repertoires in COVID-19 (dated by TCRdb to about 2020). With regard to the full study: Samples from collaborators originated in the United States, Italy and Spain and spanned both the acute and convalescent phases of COVID-19. The prospective study material was composed of cDNA or gDNA derived from T cells, B-cell-depleted T cells, or PBMCs. Deeply sampled blood TCRbeta repertoires from subjects exposed to, actively infected with, or recovered from COVID-19 were included in the dataset. The repertoires were released in a freely available public database intended as a resource for research on the immune response to SARS-CoV-2. Samples came from the ongoing ImmuneRACE study (first 160 participants) plus 1,254 subjects from 6 global collaborators. Nearly every sample came with metadata listing a de-identified subject ID, COVID-19 status, age in years and sex. HLA class I and class II types, where available, came from metadata supplied by the sample provider rather than from assay-based typing. Overall study results and their limits: The quantity of clinical and demographic metadata differed by source and by participant and was supplied without curation.

Collaborating institutions collected whole blood in K2EDTA tubes following their own protocols. For TCRbeta analysis, collaborators shipped samples as frozen whole blood, isolated PBMCs, or DNA extracted from either of those sample types. V is trimmed back by 4 bases and J by 2 bases, and the junction contains 1 base that no gene match accounts for. The CDR3 contains 12 residues, cysteine and phenylalanine counted. Only CDR3 DNA remains: 36 bases, in frame from the first base. CDR1 and CDR2 are read off the germline V gene as SQVTM and ANQGSEA. The clonotype comes from a man aged 50 or older with active or convalescent COVID-19. The sample taken for sequencing was peripheral blood. Recombination linked TRBV29-1 to TRBJ2-5; 7 nucleotides in the junction match TRBD2. The bases are TGCAGCGTTGTGGGGGGGCAAGAGACCCAGTACTTC. Translated, this gives CSVVGGQETQYF.